The 13 T cell receptor beta chains below come from one sample, sequenced in a study of graft-versus-host responses after intestinal transplantation. TCRdb's copy holds only in-frame clones and misses some; the assay was immunoSEQ multiplex PCR. The sample records 55,000 to 75,000 clones, over 75% being singletons. No antigen has been assigned to these receptors. Source: unstimulated CD4+ T cells sorted from spleen or lymph node cells, taken before transplant. The receptors here all came from a human donor who was the organ donor for an intestinal transplant.

The sample holds a few counts of this clone. V is TRBV5-6 and J is TRBJ2-6, with D possibly TRBD2 on 5 matching bases. The CDR3 is 15 amino acids. Germline loops: CDR1 SGHDT, CDR2 YYEEEE. The V gene lost 2 bases and the J gene lost 0 bases, with 6 bases spanning the gap. Written as DNA, the CDR3 is TGTGCCAGCAGCTTAGAGGGCTCTGGGGCCAACGTCCTGACTTTC. Residues: CASSLEGSGANVLTF.

This clone was found a few times. This chain connects TRBV11-2 to TRBJ2-2; weak D call: TRBD2 (6 bases). CDR1 and CDR2 (germline): SGHAT, FQNNGV. The CDR3 totals 13 residues. The germline V and J ends were trimmed by 5 bases and 6 bases, with 10 bases remaining between them. The CDR3 DNA follows: TGTGCCAGCAGCCCCACGGGGGCCGGGGAGCTGTTTTTT. This sequence encodes CASSPTGAGELFF.

This chain joins TRBV10-3 and TRBJ2-3; the match to TRBD2 covers 7 bases. The CDR3 sequence is 14 residues long. V lost 10 bases and J lost 3; bases outside the gene matches: 10. Germline V gene data show CDR1 as ENHRY and CDR2 as SYGVKD. The CDR3 here is CATGTSVGTDTQYF. The CDR3 region has the DNA TGTGCCACCGGTACTAGCGTGGGTACAGATACGCAGTATTTT.

The CDR3 sequence is CASSATSGGDQETQYF. The CDR3, as DNA: TGTGCCAGCAGTGCGACTAGCGGGGGGGACCAAGAGACCCAGTACTTC. V and J are TRBV2 and TRBJ2-5; 14 bases map to TRBD2. The CDR3 has 16 residues. The germline gives CDR1 SNHLY, CDR2 FYNNEI. V trimming: 4 bases; J trimming: 0 bases; junction bases outside the gene matches: 1.

The V and J genes are TRBV6-5 and TRBJ2-5; D call uncertain. The CDR3 length is 12 residues. V was trimmed by 0 bases and J by 5 bases, leaving 4 bases between them. Germline CDR1 MNHEY, CDR2 SVGAGI. CDR3 coding DNA: TGTGCCAGCAGTTACTCCAGGGAGACCCAGTACTTC. This encodes CASSYSRETQYF.

The rearrangement joins TRBV29-1 to TRBJ1-5; 8 bases are a match to TRBD1. This CDR3 comprises 13 residues. Germline loops: CDR1 SQVTM, CDR2 ANQGSEA. Trimming took 6 bases from V and 4 from J; bases not matched to a gene: 5. The chain's CDR3 is CSVRQGWNQPQHF. CDR3 bases: TGCAGCGTCCGACAGGGGTGGAATCAGCCCCAGCATTTT.

The J gene is TRBJ2-7, the V gene TRBV28; possible D gene TRBD1, 7 bases. In germline, CDR1 is MDHEN, CDR2 SYDVKM. The CDR3 contains 15 residues. Deletions cut 3 bases from V and 2 bases from J, with 14 bases between. The CDR3 here is CASSFSDREAYEQYV. The DNA of the CDR3 is TGTGCCAGCAGTTTCTCCGACAGGGAGGCCTACGAGCAGTACGTC.

V and J are TRBV7-6 and TRBJ2-5, with D maybe TRBD1 (6 bases). This CDR3 region has 15 residues. Per germline, CDR1 SGHVS and CDR2 FNYEAQ. The V gene lost 6 bases and the J gene lost 2 bases, with 16 bases spanning the gap. CDR3 amino acids: CASRIMGAGQETQYF. The DNA for the CDR3 is TGTGCCAGCAGAATAATGGGGGCCGGACAAGAGACCCAGTACTTC.

This clone appeared a few times. The chain is built from TRBV2 and TRBJ2-7, with TRBD2 matching 7 bases. Germline trimming cut 2 bases from V and 6 bases from J; bases unmatched to any gene: 22. CDR3 length equals 19 residues. In germline, CDR1 is SNHLY, CDR2 FYNNEI. The DNA of the CDR3 is TGTGCCAGCAGTGAATACCAGAATCCCCTGGCGGGAGACCGTCGCGAGCAGTACGTC. This gives the protein CASSEYQNPLAGDRREQYV.

This chain joins TRBV29-1 and TRBJ1-5, with D possibly matching TRBD1 (5 bases). Trimming pared 4 bases from V and 9 bases from J, leaving 16 bases between. The germline CDR1 and CDR2 sequences are SQVTM and ANQGSEA. There are 13 residues in the CDR3. CDR3 protein: CSVVSSGGAPQHF. As DNA, the CDR3 is TGCAGCGTTGTTTCCTCAGGCGGGGCGCCCCAGCATTTT.

This clone appeared a single time. This rearrangement joins TRBV28 to TRBJ2-7, with 9 bases identical to TRBD1. With V trimmed by 4 bases and J by 2 bases, 3 bases remained unmatched. The CDR3 is 14 amino acids. Per the germline V gene, CDR1 is MDHEN and CDR2 is SYDVKM. The CDR3 DNA reads as TGTGCCAGCAGTTCGGGACAGGGAACCTACGAGCAGTACGTC. This gives the protein CASSSGQGTYEQYV.

The V gene is TRBV19, the J gene TRBJ1-2, with a possible D match to TRBD1 (6 bases). This CDR3 is 16 amino acids long. V lost 1 base, J lost 1 base, and 13 bases lay in between. Germline assignment: CDR1 LNHDA and CDR2 SQIVND (reference sequence). CDR3 in amino acids: CASSIGQGIRNYGYTF. The DNA for the CDR3 is TGTGCCAGTAGTATAGGTCAGGGGATCCGTAACTATGGCTACACCTTC.

This chain uses TRBV5-1 with TRBJ2-1; 10 bases match TRBD1. Germline V gives CDR1 SGHRS, CDR2 YFSETQ. V was pared by 4 bases and J by 7 bases, with 11 bases of the junction left unmatched. The CDR3 has 16 amino acids. The CDR3 DNA reads TGCGCCAGCAGCGCGACGACAGGGGGCGCGGGGAATGAGCAGTTCTTC. Protein product: CASSATTGGAGNEQFF.